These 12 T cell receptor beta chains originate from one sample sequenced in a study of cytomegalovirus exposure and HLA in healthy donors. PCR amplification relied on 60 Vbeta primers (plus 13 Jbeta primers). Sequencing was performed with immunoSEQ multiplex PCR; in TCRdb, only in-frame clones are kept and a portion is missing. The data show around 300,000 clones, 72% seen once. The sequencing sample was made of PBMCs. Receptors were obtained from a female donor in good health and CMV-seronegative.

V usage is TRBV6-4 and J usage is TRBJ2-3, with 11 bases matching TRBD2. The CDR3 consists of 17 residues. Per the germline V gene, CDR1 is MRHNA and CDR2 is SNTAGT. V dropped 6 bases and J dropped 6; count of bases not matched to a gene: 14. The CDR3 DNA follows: TGTGCCAGCAGCATGAGCCCGCTAGCGGGAGGAGGGGATACGCAGTATTTT. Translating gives CASSMSPLAGGGDTQYF.

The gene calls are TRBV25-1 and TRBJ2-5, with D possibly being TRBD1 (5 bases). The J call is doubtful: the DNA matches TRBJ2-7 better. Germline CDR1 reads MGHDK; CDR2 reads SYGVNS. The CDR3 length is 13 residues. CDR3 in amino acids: CASIRAGSYEQYF. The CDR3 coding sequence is TGTGCCAGCATTAGGGCAGGGTCCTACGAGCAGTACTTC.

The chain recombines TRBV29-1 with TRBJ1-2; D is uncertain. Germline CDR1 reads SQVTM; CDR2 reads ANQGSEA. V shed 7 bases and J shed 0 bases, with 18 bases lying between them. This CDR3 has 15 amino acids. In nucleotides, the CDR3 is TGCAGCGCCTCAGACCCCGACATAGCTAACTATGGCTACACCTTC. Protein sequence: CSASDPDIANYGYTF.

Written as DNA, the CDR3 is TGTGCCAGCAGTCAACATGACCGGGCTGAAGCTTTCTTT. Translating gives CASSQHDRAEAFF. This chain connects TRBV6-5 to TRBJ1-1; the D is unclear. Between the trimmed V and J ends, which lost 5 bases and 6 bases, there was a span of 13 bases. Germline V CDR1 and CDR2: MNHEY, SVGAGI. The CDR3 is 13 amino acids.

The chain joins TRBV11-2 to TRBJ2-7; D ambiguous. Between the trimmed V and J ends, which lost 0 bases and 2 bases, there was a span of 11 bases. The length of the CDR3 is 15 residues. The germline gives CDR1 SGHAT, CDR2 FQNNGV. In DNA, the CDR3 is TGTGCCAGCAGCTTAGATGGAGACGGAACCTACGAGCAGTACTTC. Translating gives CASSLDGDGTYEQYF. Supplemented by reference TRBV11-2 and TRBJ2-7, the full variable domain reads EAGVAQSPRYKIIEKRQSVAFWCNPISGHATLYWYQQILGQGPKLLIQFQNNGVVDDSQLPKDRFSAERLKGVDSTLKIQPAKLEDSAVYLCASSLDGDGTYEQYFGPGTRLTVT.

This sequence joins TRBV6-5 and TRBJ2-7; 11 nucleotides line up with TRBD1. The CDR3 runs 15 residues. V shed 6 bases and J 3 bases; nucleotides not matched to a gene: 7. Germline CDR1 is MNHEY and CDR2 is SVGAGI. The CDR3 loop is CASSMKGQGVYEQYF. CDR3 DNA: TGTGCCAGCAGCATGAAGGGACAGGGGGTCTACGAGCAGTACTTC.

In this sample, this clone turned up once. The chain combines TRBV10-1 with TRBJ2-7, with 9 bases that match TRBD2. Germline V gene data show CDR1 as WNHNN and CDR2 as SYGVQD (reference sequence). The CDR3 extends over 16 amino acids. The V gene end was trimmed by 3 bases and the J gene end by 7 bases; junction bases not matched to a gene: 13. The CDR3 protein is CASSERRAGGPGEQYF. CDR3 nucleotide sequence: TGCGCCAGCAGTGAACGTAGGGCGGGAGGGCCGGGGGAGCAGTACTTC.

For the CDR3, the DNA is TGTGCCAGCAATTCGGAGAGTTCCACAGATACGCAGTATTTT. It encodes CASNSESSTDTQYF. This rearrangement joins TRBV25-1 to TRBJ2-3; no definite D call. This CDR3 has 14 amino acids. The germline V and J ends were trimmed by 7 bases and 2 bases, with 13 bases remaining between them. Looked up from germline, CDR1 is MGHDK and CDR2 is SYGVNS.

CDR3 in amino acids: CASSLGSGDYEQYF. CDR3 nucleotides: TGCGCCAGCAGCTTGGGGAGCGGGGATTACGAGCAGTACTTC. The chain recombines TRBV5-1 with TRBJ2-7; 7 positions match TRBD2. Germline V gene lookup returns CDR1 SGHRS and CDR2 YFSETQ. The CDR3 sequence is 14 residues long. The ends lost 0 bases at V and 4 bases at J; junction bases unmatched: 4.

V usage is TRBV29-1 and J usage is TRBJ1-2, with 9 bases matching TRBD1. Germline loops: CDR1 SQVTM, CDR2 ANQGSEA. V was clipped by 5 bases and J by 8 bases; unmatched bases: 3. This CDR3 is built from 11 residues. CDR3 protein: CSVHTGGGYTF. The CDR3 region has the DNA TGCAGCGTTCATACAGGGGGCGGCTACACCTTC.

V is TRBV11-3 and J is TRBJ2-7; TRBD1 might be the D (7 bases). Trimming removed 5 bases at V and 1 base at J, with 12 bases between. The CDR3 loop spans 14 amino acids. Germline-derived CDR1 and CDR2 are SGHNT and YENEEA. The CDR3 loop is CASSQGGGSYEQYF. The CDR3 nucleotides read TGTGCCAGCAGCCAGGGGGGTGGATCCTACGAGCAGTACTTC.

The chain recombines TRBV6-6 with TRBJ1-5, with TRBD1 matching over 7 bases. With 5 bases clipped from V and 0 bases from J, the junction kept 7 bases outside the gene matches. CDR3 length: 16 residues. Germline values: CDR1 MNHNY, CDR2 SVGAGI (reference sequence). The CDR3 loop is CASSIGTAYSNQPQHF. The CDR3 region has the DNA TGTGCCAGCAGTATAGGGACAGCCTATAGCAATCAGCCCCAGCATTTT.